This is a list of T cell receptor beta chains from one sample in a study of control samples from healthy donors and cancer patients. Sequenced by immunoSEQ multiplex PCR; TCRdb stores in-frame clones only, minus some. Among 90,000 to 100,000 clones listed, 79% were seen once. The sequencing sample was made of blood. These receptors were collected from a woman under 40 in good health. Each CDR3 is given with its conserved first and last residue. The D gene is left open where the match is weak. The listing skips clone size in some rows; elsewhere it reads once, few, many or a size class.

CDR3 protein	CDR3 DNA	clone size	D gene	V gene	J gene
CASSTDFGDPQHF	TGTGCCAGCAGTACCGATTTCGGGGACCCCCAGCATTTT	few	.	TRBV6-5	TRBJ1-5
CAIASGGSYNEQFF	TGTGCCATCGCTAGCGGGGGCTCCTACAATGAGCAGTTCTTC	.	TRBD2	TRBV10-3	TRBJ2-1
CSVDELRIGTDTQYF	TGCAGCGTTGATGAGCTTCGCATCGGAACAGATACGCAGTATTTT	.	.	TRBV29-1	TRBJ2-3
CASSGTTNTGELFF	TGTGCCAGCTCCGGGACAACTAACACCGGGGAGCTGTTTTTT	.	.	TRBV6-5	TRBJ2-2
CASSLVHPLYEQYF	TGCGCCAGCAGCTTGGTCCATCCCCTTTACGAGCAGTACTTC	once	.	TRBV5-1	TRBJ2-7
CASSPPGQGYGYTF	TGTGCCAGCAGCCCCCCCGGACAGGGGTATGGCTACACCTTC	.	TRBD1	TRBV7-2	TRBJ1-2
CASSVGTGGLVGYTF	TGTGCCAGCAGCGTAGGGACAGGGGGATTGGTTGGCTACACCTTC	.	TRBD1	TRBV9	TRBJ1-2
CASRDSFNEQFF	TGTGCCAGCAGGGACAGTTTCAATGAGCAGTTCTTC	once	.	TRBV12-3/TRBV12-4	TRBJ2-1
CASSQSARTSGALQYF	TGTGCCAGCAGCCAATCCGCCCGGACTAGCGGGGCCTTGCAGTATTTT	.	TRBD2	TRBV4-2	TRBJ2-3
CASNQGSPINEQFF	TGTGCCAGCAATCAGGGTAGTCCCATCAATGAGCAGTTCTTC	few	.	TRBV6-6	TRBJ2-1
CASSESAGGTDTQYF	TGTGCCAGCAGTGAAAGTGCGGGGGGCACAGATACGCAGTATTTT	few	TRBD2	TRBV6-1	TRBJ2-3
CASSLTLISGNTIYF	TGTGCCAGCAGCTTGACCCTTATCTCTGGAAACACCATATATTTT	once	.	TRBV5-6	TRBJ1-3
CASREALNTEAFF	TGTGCCAGCAGGGAAGCCTTGAACACTGAAGCTTTCTTT	.	.	TRBV6-1	TRBJ1-1
CASSAVPGTGISYNEQFF	TGCGCCAGCAGCGCCGTACCTGGGACAGGTATATCCTACAATGAGCAGTTCTTC	.	TRBD1	TRBV5-1	TRBJ2-1
CSGSEGWGTEAFF	TGCAGCGGTTCGGAGGGTTGGGGCACTGAAGCTTTCTTT	.	.	TRBV29-1	TRBJ1-1
CASSSPTGLSYEQYF	TGTGCCAGCAGCTCCCCTACGGGACTCAGCTACGAGCAGTACTTC	.	.	TRBV7-9	TRBJ2-7
CASSEARGGEKLFF	TGTGCCAGCAGTGAAGCGCGGGGAGGTGAAAAACTGTTTTTT	.	.	TRBV2	TRBJ1-4
CASSPNRGQLANYGYTF	TGTGCCAGCTCACCGAACAGGGGGCAGTTAGCTAACTATGGCTACACCTTC	.	TRBD1	TRBV18	TRBJ1-2
CASSYSINRGNSPLHF	TGTGCCAGCAGTTACTCGATTAACAGGGGTAATTCACCCCTCCACTTT	few	TRBD1	TRBV6-5	TRBJ1-6
CASSPDRGEAFF	TGTGCCAGCAGCCCGGACAGGGGAGAAGCTTTCTTT	once	TRBD1	TRBV12-3/TRBV12-4	TRBJ1-1
CASSLEGQWIEQYF	TGTGCCAGCAGCTTGGAGGGACAGTGGATCGAGCAGTACTTC	.	TRBD1	TRBV5-6	TRBJ2-7
CASSSLVRGVGSPLHF	TGTGCCAGCAGTTCTCTGGTCCGGGGGGTTGGTTCACCCCTCCACTTT	.	.	TRBV6-5	TRBJ1-6
CASAQQGIYMNTEAFF	TGTGCCAGCGCACAACAGGGGATCTACATGAACACTGAAGCTTTCTTT	.	TRBD1	TRBV18	TRBJ1-1
CASSPGPSGYTF	TGTGCCAGTAGTCCTGGACCCTCGGGCTACACCTTC	.	.	TRBV19	TRBJ1-2
CASSLDSANTEAFF	TGCGCCAGCAGCTTGGACTCGGCGAACACTGAAGCTTTCTTT	.	.	TRBV5-1	TRBJ1-1
CASSEGGTGSYSNQPQHF	TGTGCCAGCAGTGAAGGGGGAACAGGATCTTATAGCAATCAGCCCCAGCATTTT	.	.	TRBV6-1	TRBJ1-5
CASSQGAGAQETQYF	TGTGCCAGCAGCCAGGGAGCGGGGGCCCAAGAGACCCAGTACTTC	.	TRBD2	TRBV4-2	TRBJ2-5
CASRRELHDGNAFF	TGTGCCAGCCGCCGGGAACTACACGACGGGAACGCTTTCTTT	.	.	TRBV3-1/TRBV3-2	TRBJ1-1
CASPGQGFTEAFF	TGCGCCAGCCCGGGACAGGGATTCACTGAAGCTTTCTTT	.	TRBD1	TRBV10-1	TRBJ1-1
CASSDSTGGVLGGNQPQHF	TGTGCCAGCAGTGACTCGACCGGTGGAGTGCTTGGGGGCAATCAGCCCCAGCATTTT	.	.	TRBV6-4	TRBJ1-5
CASSLDRGRDEQFF	TGTGCCAGCAGCTTGGACAGGGGGAGGGATGAGCAGTTCTTC	.	TRBD1	TRBV7-2	TRBJ2-1
CASSLGITGTGDGNTIYF	TGTGCCAGCAGCTTAGGGATTACCGGGACAGGGGACGGAAACACCATATATTTT	.	TRBD1	TRBV7-2	TRBJ1-3
CASSSEPRFPDTQYF	TGTGCCAGCAGCAGCGAACCGCGGTTTCCAGATACGCAGTATTTT	.	.	TRBV5-5	TRBJ2-3
CASSLAGAPMNTEAFF	TGCGCCAGCAGCTTGGCGGGGGCACCCATGAACACTGAAGCTTTCTTT	.	.	TRBV5-1	TRBJ1-1
CASSLGGNSQETQYF	TGTGCCAGCAGCTTAGGGGGGAACTCACAAGAGACCCAGTACTTC	once	.	TRBV7-2	TRBJ2-5
CASSYSGLANTGELFF	TGTGCCAGCAGTTACTCGGGACTCGCGAACACCGGGGAGCTGTTTTTT	many	.	TRBV6-2/TRBV6-3	TRBJ2-2
CASSLVGGYEQYF	TGTGCCAGCAGCTTAGTCGGGGGTTACGAGCAGTACTTC	.	.	TRBV7-2	TRBJ2-7
CSASRYREGSLVAFF	TGCAGTGCTAGTCGTTACAGGGAGGGATCCTTGGTAGCTTTCTTT	.	.	TRBV20-1	TRBJ1-1
CAWSGRPANYGYTF	TGTGCCTGGAGCGGACGGCCGGCTAACTATGGCTACACCTTC	.	.	TRBV30	TRBJ1-2
CASSLDIGLANTEAFF	TGTGCCAGCAGCTTGGACATCGGACTAGCGAACACTGAAGCTTTCTTT	few	.	TRBV5-4	TRBJ1-1
CASSNRGGSYNEQFF	TGTGCCAGCAGCAATCGGGGGGGCTCCTACAATGAGCAGTTCTTC	.	TRBD2	TRBV7-8	TRBJ2-1
CSVHLAGGTDTQYF	TGCAGCGTTCATTTAGCGGGGGGCACAGATACGCAGTATTTT	.	TRBD2	TRBV29-1	TRBJ2-3
CATSEDDNALSTNEKLFF	TGTGCCACCAGTGAGGATGACAATGCCCTCTCAACTAATGAAAAACTGTTTTTT	.	.	TRBV24-1	TRBJ1-4
CASSVAEGPSTSDTQYF	TGTGCCAGCAGCGTGGCTGAGGGACCTTCCACCTCAGATACGCAGTATTTT	.	.	TRBV9	TRBJ2-3
CASSYGSGGPGETQYF	TGTGCCAGCAGTTACGGGTCGGGGGGGCCAGGAGAGACCCAGTACTTC	.	TRBD2	TRBV6-2/TRBV6-3	TRBJ2-5
CASSSDSNYGYTF	TGTGCCAGCAGTTCGGACTCTAACTATGGCTACACCTTC	.	.	TRBV12-3/TRBV12-4	TRBJ1-2
CASSQQRGGQETQYF	TGCGCCAGCAGCCAACAGCGGGGGGGCCAAGAGACCCAGTACTTC	.	TRBD2	TRBV4-3	TRBJ2-5
CASSHRTQPPYGYTF	TGTGCCAGCAGCCACCGGACACAACCCCCCTATGGCTACACCTTC	.	.	TRBV5-5	TRBJ1-2
CASSAVQGLVNEQFF	TGTGCCAGCAGCGCCGTACAGGGTTTAGTGAATGAGCAGTTCTTC	.	.	TRBV9	TRBJ2-1
CATSDLGGSQETQYF	TGTGCCACCAGTGATTTAGGGGGGAGCCAAGAGACCCAGTACTTC	.	.	TRBV24-1	TRBJ2-5
CASSRTDDPNYGYTF	TGTGCCAGCAGCCGGACCGACGACCCTAACTATGGCTACACCTTC	.	.	TRBV7-8	TRBJ1-2
CASSPRTGGTEAFF	TGTGCCAGCAGCCCAAGGACAGGGGGTACTGAAGCTTTCTTT	.	TRBD1	TRBV7-2	TRBJ1-1
CASSLRRGSNTGELFF	TGTGCCAGCAGCTTACGGCGGGGCTCGAACACCGGGGAGCTGTTTTTT	few	.	TRBV11-2	TRBJ2-2
CASSFDAGGPNTGELFF	TGTGCCAGCAGCTTCGACGCGGGGGGACCGAACACCGGGGAGCTGTTTTTT	.	TRBD2	TRBV7-2	TRBJ2-2
CASSQVKGTEAFF	TGTGCCAGCAGCCAAGTAAAAGGAACTGAAGCTTTCTTT	many	.	TRBV14	TRBJ1-1
CSVGEGQNQPQHF	TGCAGCGTGGGAGAGGGACAGAATCAGCCCCAGCATTTT	.	TRBD1	TRBV29-1	TRBJ1-5
CASSQGPGTYNSPLHF	TGCGCCAGCAGCCAAGGCCCCGGGACCTATAATTCACCCCTCCACTTT	once	.	TRBV4-1	TRBJ1-6
CASSGDRDTEQYF	TGTGCCAGCAGTGGGGACAGGGACACCGAGCAGTACTTC	.	TRBD1	TRBV2	TRBJ2-7
CSASEQGPGLLVATQYF	TGCAGTGCTAGTGAACAAGGTCCGGGACTCCTCGTAGCTACGCAGTATTTT	.	.	TRBV20-1	TRBJ2-3
CASSHRDRGNTIYF	TGTGCCAGCAGCCATCGGGACAGGGGAAACACCATATATTTT	.	TRBD1	TRBV7-2	TRBJ1-3